The 11 T cell receptor beta chains below were found in one sample sequenced in a study of shared clonotypes between healthy human individuals. Data came from immunoSEQ multiplex PCR; TCRdb stores just in-frame clones and leaves some out. The data hold 2 million to 2.5 million clones, with around 92% observed a single time. The sequenced sample consisted of naive CD4+ T cells from PBMCs. Subset specified: CD45RA+ positively selected. The receptors stem from a man aged 18 to 35 in good health. Some clones in this sample may be carry-over from other donors' samples.

The genes are TRBV5-1 and TRBJ2-2; no clear D gene. This CDR3 region has 14 residues. The V and J ends lost 7 bases and 4 bases respectively, with 14 bases between them. From germline, CDR1 is SGHRS and CDR2 YFSETQ. CDR3 residues: CASRGTVLTGELFF. The CDR3 DNA follows: TGCGCCAGCCGTGGAACTGTACTCACCGGGGAGCTGTTTTTT.

CDR3 in DNA: TGTGCCAGCAGACAACGACCGAAAACCCACACTGAAGCTTTCTTT. As protein: CASRQRPKTHTEAFF. The chain has TRBV2 and TRBJ1-1; D gene ambiguous. V was trimmed by 6 bases and J by 3 bases, leaving 17 bases between them. The CDR3 length is 15 residues. Germline assignment: CDR1 SNHLY and CDR2 FYNNEI.

Note on this clone: Other DNA sequences in the sample encode the same CDR3. This chain joins TRBV4-1 and TRBJ2-5; D not certain. This CDR3 contains 13 residues. CDR1 is MGHRA and CDR2 is YSYEKL in the germline V gene. V shed 1 base and J shed 1 base, with 4 bases lying between them. The CDR3 sequence: CASSQAVQETQYF. CDR3 nucleotides: TGCGCCAGCAGCCAAGCGGTCCAAGAGACCCAGTACTTC.

The gene calls are TRBV19 and TRBJ2-7, with D uncertain. The CDR3 totals 14 residues. Germline V gene sequence: CDR1 LNHDA, CDR2 SQIVND (reference sequence). Trimming shortened V by 1 base and J by 0 bases, and 7 bases separated the two germline ends. The CDR3 nucleotides read TGTGCCAGTAGTATAGTCGCACACTCCTACGAGCAGTACTTC. Protein: CASSIVAHSYEQYF.

This chain links TRBV27 with TRBJ1-1; 8 bases map to TRBD1. The CDR3 is 16 amino acids. With 5 bases clipped from V and 1 base from J, the junction kept 9 bases outside the gene matches. Germline CDR1 and CDR2: MNHEY and SMNVEV (reference sequence). In nucleotides, the CDR3 is TGTGCCAGCAGTACCACAGGGGGTCCTTCGAACACTGAAGCTTTCTTT. Its protein product is CASSTTGGPSNTEAFF.

The chain combines TRBV7-9 with TRBJ1-3, with 9 nucleotides matching TRBD1. Germline CDR1 and CDR2: SEHNR and FQNEAQ (reference sequence). CDR3 length: 14 amino acids. V shed 8 bases and J 9 bases; nucleotides not matched to a gene: 11. The CDR3, as DNA: TGTGCCAGCTTCCGGGACAGGGTCGATGGCACCATATATTTT. Translated: CASFRDRVDGTIYF. The entire variable domain, with the rest obtained from reference TRBV7-9 and TRBJ1-3, is as follows: DTGVSQNPRHKITKRGQNVTFRCDPISEHNRLYWYRQTLGQGPEFLTYFQNEAQLEKSRLLSDRFSAERPKGSFSTLEIQRTEQGDSAMYLCASFRDRVDGTIYFGEGSWLTVV.

The J gene is TRBJ1-4, the V gene TRBV5-1; 8 bases align to TRBD1. CDR3 length equals 14 residues. V dropped 0 bases and J dropped 7; count of bases not matched to a gene: 2. Germline lookup yields CDR1 SGHRS and CDR2 YFSETQ. CDR3 sequence (DNA): TGCGCCAGCAGCTTGGAACAGGGGGTTGAAAAACTGTTTTTT. Protein sequence: CASSLEQGVEKLFF.

The rearrangement joins TRBV7-9 to TRBJ2-7; 8 nucleotides agree with TRBD2. The CDR3 is 14 residues long. Germline-derived CDR1 and CDR2 are SEHNR and FQNEAQ (reference sequence). V was clipped by 4 bases and J by 3 bases; unmatched bases: 5. For the CDR3, the DNA is TGTGCCAGCAGCTCGGGACTAGAAGGCTACGAGCAGTACTTC. It specifies CASSSGLEGYEQYF.

The CDR3 loop is CASSKAPQQRGYGYTF. CDR3 DNA: TGTGCCAGCAGCAAAGCTCCACAGCAGAGGGGGTATGGCTACACCTTC. V gene TRBV21-1 combines with J gene TRBJ1-2; the DNA was not compared with TRBD1, the D call given in the table. TRBV21-1 is flagged as a pseudogene. The CDR3 is 16 residues long.

This chain uses TRBV6-1 with TRBJ1-2; perhaps TRBD1 as D (5 bases). The CDR3 covers 13 residues. Deletions cut 11 bases from V and 8 bases from J, with 21 bases between. Germline CDR1 is MNHNS and CDR2 is SASEGT. DNA for the CDR3: TGTGCCTGCCAAGGCCAGGGCCTTCCCGGCTACACCTTC. The encoded protein is CACQGQGLPGYTF.

This sequence joins TRBV18 and TRBJ2-5; D is undetermined. Germline V gene lookup returns CDR1 KGHSH and CDR2 LQKENI. This CDR3 contains 15 residues. V shed 1 base and J shed 2 bases, with 11 bases lying between them. The CDR3 region has the DNA TGTGCCAGCTCACCACGGCAGGTCCGACAAGAGACCCAGTACTTC. Protein product: CASSPRQVRQETQYF.